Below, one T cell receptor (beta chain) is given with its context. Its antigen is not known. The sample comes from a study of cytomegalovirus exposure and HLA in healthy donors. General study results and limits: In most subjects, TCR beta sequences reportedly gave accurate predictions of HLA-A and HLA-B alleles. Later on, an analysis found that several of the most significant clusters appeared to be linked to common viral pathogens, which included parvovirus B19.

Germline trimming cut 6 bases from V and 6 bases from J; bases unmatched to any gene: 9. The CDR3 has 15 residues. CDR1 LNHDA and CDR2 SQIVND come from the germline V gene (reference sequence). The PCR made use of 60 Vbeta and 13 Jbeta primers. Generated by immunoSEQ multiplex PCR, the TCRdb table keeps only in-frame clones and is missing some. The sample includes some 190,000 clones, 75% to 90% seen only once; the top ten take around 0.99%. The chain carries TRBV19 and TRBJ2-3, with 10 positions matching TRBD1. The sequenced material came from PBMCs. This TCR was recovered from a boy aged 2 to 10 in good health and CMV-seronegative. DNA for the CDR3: TGTGCCAGTAGCGGCTGGGACAGGGGATCGGATACGCAGTATTTT. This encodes CASSGWDRGSDTQYF.